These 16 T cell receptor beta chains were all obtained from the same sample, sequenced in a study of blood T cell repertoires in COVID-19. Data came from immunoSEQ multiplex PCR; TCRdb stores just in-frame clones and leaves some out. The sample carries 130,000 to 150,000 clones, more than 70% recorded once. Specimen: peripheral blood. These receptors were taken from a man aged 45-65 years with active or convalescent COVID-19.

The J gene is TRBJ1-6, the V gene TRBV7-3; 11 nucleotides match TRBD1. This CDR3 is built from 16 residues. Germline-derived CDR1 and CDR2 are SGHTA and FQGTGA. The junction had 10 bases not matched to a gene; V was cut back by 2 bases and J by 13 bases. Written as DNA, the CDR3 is TGTGCCAGCAGCTTACAACCGCAGGGACAGGGGGTCCCCCTCCACTTT. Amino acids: CASSLQPQGQGVPLHF.

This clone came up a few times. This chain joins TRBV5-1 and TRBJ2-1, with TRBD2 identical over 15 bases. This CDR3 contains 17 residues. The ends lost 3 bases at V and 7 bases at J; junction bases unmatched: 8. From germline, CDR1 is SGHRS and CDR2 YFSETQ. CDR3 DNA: TGCGCCAGCAGCTCGGGACTAGCGGGAGGCACACGGAATGAGCAGTTCTTC. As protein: CASSSGLAGGTRNEQFF.

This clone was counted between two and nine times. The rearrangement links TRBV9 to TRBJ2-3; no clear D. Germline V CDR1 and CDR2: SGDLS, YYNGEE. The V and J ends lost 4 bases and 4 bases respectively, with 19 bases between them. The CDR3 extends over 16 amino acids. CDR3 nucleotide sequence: TGTGCCAGCAGCTTAAGAGACACCCACGCAGCAGATACGCAGTATTTT. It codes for CASSLRDTHAADTQYF.

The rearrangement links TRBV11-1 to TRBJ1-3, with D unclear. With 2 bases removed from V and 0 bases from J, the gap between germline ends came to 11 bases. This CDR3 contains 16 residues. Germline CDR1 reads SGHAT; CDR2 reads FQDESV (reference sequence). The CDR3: CASSLYASYSGNTIYF. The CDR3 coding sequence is TGTGCCAGCAGCTTATACGCGTCTTACTCTGGAAACACCATATATTTT.

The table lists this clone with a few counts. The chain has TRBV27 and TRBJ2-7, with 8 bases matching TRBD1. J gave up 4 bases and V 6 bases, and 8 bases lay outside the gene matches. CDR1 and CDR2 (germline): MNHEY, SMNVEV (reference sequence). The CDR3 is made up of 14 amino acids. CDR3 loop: CASSPRQGAYEQYF. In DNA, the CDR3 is TGTGCCAGCAGCCCCAGGCAGGGGGCATACGAGCAGTACTTC.

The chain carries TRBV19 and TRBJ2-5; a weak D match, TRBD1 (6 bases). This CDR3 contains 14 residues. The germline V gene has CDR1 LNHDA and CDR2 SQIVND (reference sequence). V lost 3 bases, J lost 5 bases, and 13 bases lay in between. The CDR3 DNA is TGTGCCAGTAGTATTAGGGCAGGGGATGAGACCCAGTACTTC. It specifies CASSIRAGDETQYF. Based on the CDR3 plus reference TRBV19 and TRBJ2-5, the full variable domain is DGGITQSPKYLFRKEGQNVTLSCEQNLNHDAMYWYRQDPGQGLRLIYYSQIVNDFQKGDIAEGYSVSREKKESFPLTVTSAQKNPTAFYLCASSIRAGDETQYFGPGTRLLVL.

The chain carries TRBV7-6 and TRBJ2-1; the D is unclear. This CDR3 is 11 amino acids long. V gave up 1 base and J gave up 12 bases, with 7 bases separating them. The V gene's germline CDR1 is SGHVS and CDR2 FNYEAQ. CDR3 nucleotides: TGTGCCAGCAGCTTAGGCGGCGCGCAGTTCTTC. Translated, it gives CASSLGGAQFF.

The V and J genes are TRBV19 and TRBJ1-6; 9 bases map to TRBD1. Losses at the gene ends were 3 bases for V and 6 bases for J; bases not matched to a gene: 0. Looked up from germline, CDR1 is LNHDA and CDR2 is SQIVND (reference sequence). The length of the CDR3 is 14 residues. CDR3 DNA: TGTGCCAGTAGTATGGGACAGGGTAATTCACCCCTCCACTTT. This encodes CASSMGQGNSPLHF. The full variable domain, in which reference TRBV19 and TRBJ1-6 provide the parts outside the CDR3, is DGGITQSPKYLFRKEGQNVTLSCEQNLNHDAMYWYRQDPGQGLRLIYYSQIVNDFQKGDIAEGYSVSREKKESFPLTVTSAQKNPTAFYLCASSMGQGNSPLHFGNGTRLTVT.

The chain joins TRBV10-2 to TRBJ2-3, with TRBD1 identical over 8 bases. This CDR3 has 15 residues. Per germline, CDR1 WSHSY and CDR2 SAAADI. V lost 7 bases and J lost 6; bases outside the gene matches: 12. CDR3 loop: CASKGFQGAFDTQYF. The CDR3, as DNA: TGCGCCAGCAAGGGGTTCCAGGGGGCATTTGATACGCAGTATTTT.

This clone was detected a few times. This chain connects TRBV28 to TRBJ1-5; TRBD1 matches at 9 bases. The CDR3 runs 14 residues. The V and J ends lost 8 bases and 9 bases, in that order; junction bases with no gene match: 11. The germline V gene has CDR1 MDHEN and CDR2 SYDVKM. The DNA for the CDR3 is TGTGCCAGCGCACCGGGACAGGGCCGTCGGCCCCAGCATTTT. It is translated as CASAPGQGRRPQHF.

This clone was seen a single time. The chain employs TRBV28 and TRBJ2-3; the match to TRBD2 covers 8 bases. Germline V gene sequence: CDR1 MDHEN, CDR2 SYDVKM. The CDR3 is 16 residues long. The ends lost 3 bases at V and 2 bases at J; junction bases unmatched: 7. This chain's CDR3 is CASSFSSGRLTDTQYF. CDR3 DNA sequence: TGTGCCAGCAGTTTCTCTAGCGGGCGACTCACAGATACGCAGTATTTT.

This CDR3 reads CASKRPGSIVNEQFF. The DNA for the CDR3 is TGTGCCAGCAAGCGTCCCGGGAGCATCGTCAATGAGCAGTTCTTC. V is TRBV27 and J is TRBJ2-1; D might be TRBD2 (6 bases). CDR1 MNHEY and CDR2 SMNVEV come from the germline V gene (reference sequence). The V end lost 7 bases, the J end lost 6 bases, and 19 bases lay between the germline ends. This CDR3 is 15 amino acids long.

CDR3 nucleotides: TGTGCCAGCAGCCCCCGGACAGGGATTGACGAGCAGTACTTC. Translation: CASSPRTGIDEQYF. The V call is TRBV9, the J call TRBJ2-7; 8 positions match TRBD1. V dropped 4 bases and J dropped 5; count of bases not matched to a gene: 8. The CDR3 covers 14 residues. Germline lookup yields CDR1 SGDLS and CDR2 YYNGEE.

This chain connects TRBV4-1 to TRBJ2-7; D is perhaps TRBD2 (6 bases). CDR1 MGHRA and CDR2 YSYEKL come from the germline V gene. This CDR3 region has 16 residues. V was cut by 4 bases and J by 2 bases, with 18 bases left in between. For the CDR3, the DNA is TGCGCCAGCAGCCCGACCGAGGGAACGGGGGCCTACGAGCAGTACTTC. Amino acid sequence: CASSPTEGTGAYEQYF.

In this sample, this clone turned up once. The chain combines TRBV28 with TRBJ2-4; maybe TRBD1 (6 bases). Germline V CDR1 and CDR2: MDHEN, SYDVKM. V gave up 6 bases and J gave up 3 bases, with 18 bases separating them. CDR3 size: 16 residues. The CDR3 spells CASSLTGSWVKNIQYF. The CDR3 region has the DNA TGTGCCAGCAGCCTCACAGGGAGTTGGGTCAAAAACATTCAGTACTTC.

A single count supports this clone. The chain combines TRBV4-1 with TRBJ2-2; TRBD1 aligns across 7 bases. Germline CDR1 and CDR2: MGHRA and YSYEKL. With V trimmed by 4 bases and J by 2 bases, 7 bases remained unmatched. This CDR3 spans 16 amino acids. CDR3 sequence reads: CASSPQGSFNTGELFF. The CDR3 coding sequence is TGCGCCAGCAGCCCACAGGGGAGCTTTAACACCGGGGAGCTGTTTTTT.